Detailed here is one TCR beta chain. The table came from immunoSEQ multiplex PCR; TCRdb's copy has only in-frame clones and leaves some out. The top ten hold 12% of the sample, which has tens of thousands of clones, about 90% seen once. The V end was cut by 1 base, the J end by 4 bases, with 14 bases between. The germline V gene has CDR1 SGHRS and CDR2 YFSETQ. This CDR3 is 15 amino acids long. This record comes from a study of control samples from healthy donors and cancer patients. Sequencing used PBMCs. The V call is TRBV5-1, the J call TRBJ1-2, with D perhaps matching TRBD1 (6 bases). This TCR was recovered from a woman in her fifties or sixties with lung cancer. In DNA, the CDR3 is TGCGCCAGCAGCTTGCTGGAGGGGGTCAGCTATGGCTACACCTTC. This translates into CASSLLEGVSYGYTF.